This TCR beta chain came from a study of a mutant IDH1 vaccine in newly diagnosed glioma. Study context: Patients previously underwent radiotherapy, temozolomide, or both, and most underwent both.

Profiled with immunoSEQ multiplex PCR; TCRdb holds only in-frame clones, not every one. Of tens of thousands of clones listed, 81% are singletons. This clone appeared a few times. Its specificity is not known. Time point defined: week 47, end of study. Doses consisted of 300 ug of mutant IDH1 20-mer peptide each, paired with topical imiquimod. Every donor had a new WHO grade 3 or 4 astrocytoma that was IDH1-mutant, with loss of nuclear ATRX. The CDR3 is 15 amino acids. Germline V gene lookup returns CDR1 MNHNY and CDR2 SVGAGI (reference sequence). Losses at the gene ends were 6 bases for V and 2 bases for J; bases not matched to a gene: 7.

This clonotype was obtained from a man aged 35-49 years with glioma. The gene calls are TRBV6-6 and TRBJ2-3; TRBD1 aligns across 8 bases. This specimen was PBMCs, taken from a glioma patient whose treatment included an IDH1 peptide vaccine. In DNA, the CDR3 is TGTGCCAGCAGGACCGGGACAGGCTACACAGATACGCAGTATTTT. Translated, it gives CASRTGTGYTDTQYF.